These 31 T cell receptor beta chains share one sample of origin, sequenced in a study of spatial heterogeneity in lung cancer. The time point denotes: blood at routine non-recurrence follow-up after resection. TCRdb recomputed calls from the 5' RACE reads with MiXCR, one row per CDR3 protein. Of 9,000 to 10,000 distinct CDR3 sequences in the sample, 23% are singletons; the top ten hold 3.5% to 5%. The sample here was PBMCs, taken at follow-up. These receptor sequences come from a female donor with early-stage non-small cell lung cancer.

This chain joins TRBV5-4 and TRBJ2-3, with a weak D call TRBD2 (5 bases). This CDR3 spans 15 amino acids. V gave up 1 base and J gave up 1 base, with 10 bases separating them. In germline, CDR1 is SGHNT, CDR2 YYREEE (reference sequence). The CDR3 coding sequence is TGTGCCAGCAGCTTGCTCGAGCGGCGCACAGATACGCAGTATTTT. Encoded protein: CASSLLERRTDTQYF.

The chain has TRBV29-1 and TRBJ1-6, with D possibly TRBD1 on 6 matching bases. This CDR3 spans 14 amino acids. The germline gives CDR1 SQVTM, CDR2 ANQGSEA. V gave up 8 bases and J gave up 11 bases, with 22 bases separating them. The CDR3 reads CSLTGLPRSPPLHF. CDR3 coding DNA: TGCAGCTTAACAGGGTTGCCGCGTTCCCCACCCCTCCACTTT.

This clonotype was observed a few times. For the CDR3, the DNA is TGTGCCATCAGGCAGGGGACTTCTACCTACGAGCAGTACTTC. Its protein is CAIRQGTSTYEQYF. The chain carries TRBV10-3 and TRBJ2-7, with D possibly called TRBD1 or TRBD2 (6 bases each). Looked up from germline, CDR1 is ENHRY and CDR2 is SYGVKD. V gave up 6 bases and J gave up 2 bases, with 14 bases separating them. The CDR3 has 14 residues.

This CDR3 is CASSPVSSGRASQFF. In DNA form, the CDR3 reads TGTGCCAGCAGCCCCGTTTCTAGCGGGAGGGCCTCGCAGTTCTTC. The chain combines TRBV5-5 with TRBJ2-1; 12 nucleotides align to TRBD2. V trimming: 4 bases; J trimming: 12 bases; junction bases outside the gene matches: 11. The CDR3 consists of 15 residues. Germline CDR1 reads SGHKS; CDR2 reads YYEKEE (reference sequence).

There are a few counts of this clonotype. CDR3 in amino acids: CASRAGTVYNEQFF. CDR3 in DNA: TGTGCCAGCAGGGCCGGGACTGTGTACAATGAGCAGTTCTTC. The rearrangement uses TRBV12-3 or TRBV12-4 and TRBJ2-1; D might be TRBD2 (6 bases). The CDR3 runs to 14 residues. Trimming took 6 bases from V and 4 from J, leaving 13 bases between them.

The rearrangement joins TRBV20-1 to TRBJ1-1; D may be TRBD1 (5 bases). The CDR3 has 14 residues. Germline V gene data show CDR1 as DFQATT and CDR2 as SNEGSKA (reference sequence). This chain's CDR3 is CRPLPGRTNTEAFF. The CDR3 DNA follows: TGCAGACCACTCCCGGGACGCACGAACACTGAAGCTTTCTTT.

In its sample, this clonotype ranks as medium-sized. The rearrangement joins TRBV19 to TRBJ2-5; 7 bases fit TRBD2. Trimming at V came to 6 bases and at J to 10 bases, leaving 11 bases not matched to a gene. The germline V gene encodes CDR1 LNHDA and CDR2 SQIVND (reference sequence). The CDR3 length is 13 residues. In DNA, the CDR3 is TGTGCCAGTAGCCCGGGAAGCGGGAAGGTCCAGTACTTC. Its protein product is CASSPGSGKVQYF.

The gene calls are TRBV6-1 and TRBJ1-1, with a tentative D call TRBD1 (6 bases). Germline V gene lookup returns CDR1 MNHNS and CDR2 SASEGT. V was shortened by 8 bases and J by 1 base, with 14 bases between the two germline ends. The CDR3 length is 14 residues. CDR3 nucleotide sequence: TGTGCCAGCGCATTTTACAGGGAGAACACTGAAGCTTTCTTT. Protein sequence: CASAFYRENTEAFF.

The chain links TRBV2 to TRBJ2-7; 7 bases fit TRBD1. The V gene's germline CDR1 is SNHLY and CDR2 FYNNEI. The V gene end was trimmed by 6 bases and the J gene end by 2 bases; junction bases not matched to a gene: 4. The CDR3 totals 13 residues. The CDR3 reads CASRGDRTYEQYF. The CDR3 DNA follows: TGTGCCAGCAGAGGGGACAGAACCTACGAGCAGTACTTC.

This clonotype has a handful of counts. The chain employs TRBV9 and TRBJ2-2; a weak D match, TRBD1 (6 bases). CDR3 size: 15 residues. Germline V gene lookup returns CDR1 SGDLS and CDR2 YYNGEE. The V end lost 2 bases, the J end lost 6 bases, and 14 bases lay between the germline ends. The CDR3 DNA sequence: TGTGCCAGCAGCGTGGGAAACAGGGTTGCCGGGGAGCTGTTTTTT. Its translation: CASSVGNRVAGELFF.

This clonotype was detected only a few times. The rearrangement links TRBV7-2 to TRBJ2-2; D is unresolved. Germline loops: CDR1 SGHTA, CDR2 FQGNSA. This CDR3 comprises 13 residues. The V end lost 6 bases, the J end lost 6 bases, and 11 bases lay between the germline ends. CDR3 protein: CASSPSLAGELFF. DNA for the CDR3: TGTGCCAGCAGTCCCAGCCTTGCCGGGGAGCTGTTTTTT.

This chain connects TRBV9 to TRBJ2-2; D not certain. This CDR3 has 12 residues. V lost 4 bases, J lost 3 bases, and 4 bases lay in between. Germline CDR1 is SGDLS and CDR2 is YYNGEE. This CDR3 is CASSYDTGELFF. CDR3 bases: TGTGCCAGCAGCTACGACACCGGGGAGCTGTTTTTT.

The V call is TRBV30, the J call TRBJ1-2, with TRBD1 identical over 7 bases. The CDR3 is 14 residues long. Germline assignment: CDR1 GTSNPN and CDR2 SVGIG (reference sequence). The V gene end was trimmed by 0 bases and the J gene end by 8 bases; junction bases not matched to a gene: 9. This CDR3 is CAWSVREGARGYTF. The CDR3 nucleotides read TGTGCCTGGAGTGTACGAGAGGGGGCTAGGGGCTACACCTTC.

This chain links TRBV6-1 with TRBJ2-5; 7 nucleotides match TRBD1. CDR3 size: 14 residues. Germline V gene sequence: CDR1 MNHNS, CDR2 SASEGT. V trimming: 6 bases; J trimming: 1 base; junction bases outside the gene matches: 5. CDR3: CASSPQGIQETQYF. The CDR3 coding sequence is TGTGCCAGCAGCCCACAGGGGATCCAAGAGACCCAGTACTTC.

This chain uses TRBV5-1 with TRBJ2-1; a possible D gene is TRBD2 (6 bases). V was pared by 2 bases and J by 4 bases, with 13 bases between. Germline assignment: CDR1 SGHRS and CDR2 YFSETQ. This CDR3 contains 15 residues. CDR3: CASSFGSGSYNEQFF. In nucleotides, the CDR3 is TGCGCCAGCAGCTTTGGAAGCGGGTCATACAATGAGCAGTTCTTC.

V is TRBV30 and J is TRBJ1-2; maybe TRBD1 (5 bases). Germline CDR1 and CDR2: GTSNPN and SVGIG (reference sequence). This CDR3 comprises 11 residues. Trimming stripped 1 base from V and 7 bases from J, with 7 bases between. The CDR3, as DNA: TGTGCCTGGAGTGAAGGGGTTGGCTACACCTTC. Translated, it gives CAWSEGVGYTF.

This clonotype has just a few counts. This chain links TRBV5-4 with TRBJ1-2; D may be TRBD1 (5 bases). Germline CDR1 is SGHNT and CDR2 is YYREEE (reference sequence). The CDR3 spans 11 residues. V lost 1 base and J lost 8, with 6 bases in between. The CDR3 sequence: CASSLRGGYTF. CDR3 nucleotide sequence: TGTGCCAGCAGCTTGAGGGGAGGCTACACCTTC.

By sample share, this clonotype is medium-sized (0.01 to 0.1%). The DNA for the CDR3 is TGCAGCGCCGGCGCAGACTATGGCTACACCTTC. This gives the protein CSAGADYGYTF. The J gene is TRBJ1-2, the V gene TRBV29-1; D gene ambiguous. V was pared by 7 bases and J by 3 bases, with 9 bases between. Germline lookup yields CDR1 SQVTM and CDR2 ANQGSEA. The CDR3 is 11 amino acids.

Relative to its sample, this clonotype is medium-sized. V and J are TRBV7-9 and TRBJ2-1, with unresolved D. The CDR3 covers 13 residues. Germline loops: CDR1 SEHNR, CDR2 FQNEAQ (reference sequence). V dropped 5 bases and J dropped 5 bases, with 10 bases sitting between them. The CDR3 here is CASSPGPDNEQFF. CDR3 coding DNA: TGTGCCAGCAGCCCAGGTCCGGACAATGAGCAGTTCTTC.

In its sample, this clonotype was seen a few times. The DNA for the CDR3 is TGTGCCAGCAGCTTAACCGGGACAGGTCGCTCCTACAATGAGCAGTTCTTC. Protein: CASSLTGTGRSYNEQFF. The J gene is TRBJ2-1, the V gene TRBV7-3, with 8 bases lining up with TRBD1. Trimming took 0 bases from V and 0 from J; bases not matched to a gene: 4. CDR1 and CDR2 from the germline V gene are SGHTA and FQGTGA. CDR3 length equals 17 residues.

Within the sample, this clonotype is medium-sized. The chain links TRBV5-1 to TRBJ1-2, with 7 positions matching TRBD1. J lost 0 bases, V lost 2 bases, and 7 bases had no gene match. CDR3 size: 16 residues. Germline CDR1 is SGHRS and CDR2 is YFSETQ. The CDR3 DNA follows: TGCGCCAGCAGCTTTATGTGGGACAGAACTAACTATGGCTACACCTTC. It specifies CASSFMWDRTNYGYTF.

The chain carries TRBV5-4 and TRBJ2-2; 7 bases map to TRBD2. V lost 5 bases, J lost 6 bases, and 16 bases stayed unmatched. Per germline, CDR1 SGHNT and CDR2 YYREEE (reference sequence). The CDR3 is made up of 17 amino acids. CDR3 in DNA: TGTGCCAGCAGAAGCTTAGTTGCGGGGGTCGGGGCCGGGGAGCTGTTTTTT. The encoded protein is CASRSLVAGVGAGELFF.

J is TRBJ2-3 and V is TRBV12-3 or TRBV12-4; 8 bases map to TRBD2. V lost 3 bases to trimming and J lost 2 bases; unmatched junction nucleotides: 7. The CDR3 extends over 16 amino acids. CDR3 sequence: CASSFLTSGFTDTQYF. Here the CDR3 DNA reads TGTGCCAGCAGTTTTTTAACTAGCGGCTTCACAGATACGCAGTATTTT.

This clonotype was seen a handful of times. The chain links TRBV12-3 or TRBV12-4 to TRBJ2-5; D is ambiguous. Trimming left V 5 bases short and J 1 base short, with 14 bases between. The length of the CDR3 is 15 residues. The CDR3 reads CASSPRAPGQETQYF. CDR3 nucleotide sequence: TGTGCCAGCAGTCCCCGAGCCCCGGGCCAAGAGACCCAGTACTTC.

The rearrangement joins TRBV3-1 to TRBJ2-2; 7 bases line up with TRBD1. CDR1 is LGHDT, CDR2 YNNKEL, per germline (reference sequence). The CDR3 covers 15 residues. Trimming at V came to 3 bases and at J to 8 bases, leaving 9 bases not matched to a gene. The CDR3: CASSQADRVTGELFF. DNA for the CDR3: TGTGCCAGCAGCCAGGCAGACAGGGTGACTGGGGAGCTGTTTTTT.

The genes are TRBV11-2 and TRBJ2-2, with unresolved D. The length of the CDR3 is 12 residues. Trimming took off 7 bases at V and 9 bases at J, with 12 bases between the two ends. Germline values: CDR1 SGHAT, CDR2 FQNNGV. The CDR3 is CASTKRPRELFF. Written as DNA, the CDR3 is TGTGCCAGCACCAAGAGGCCCAGGGAGCTGTTTTTT. Filled out from reference TRBV11-2 and TRBJ2-2, the complete variable domain reads EAGVAQSPRYKIIEKRQSVAFWCNPISGHATLYWYQQILGQGPKLLIQFQNNGVVDDSQLPKDRFSAERLKGVDSTLKIQPAKLEDSAVYLCASTKRPRELFFGEGSRLTVL.

This clonotype was found a few times. The J gene is TRBJ2-1, the V gene TRBV27, with no clear D. The ends were cut back, 5 bases at V and 0 bases at J, with 14 bases in the middle. This CDR3 comprises 16 residues. Germline CDR1 and CDR2: MNHEY and SMNVEV (reference sequence). In nucleotides, the CDR3 is TGTGCCAGCAGTCCCCCTCTGACGAGCTCCTACAATGAGCAGTTCTTC. This sequence encodes CASSPPLTSSYNEQFF.

V usage is TRBV10-2 and J usage is TRBJ2-5; tentatively, D is TRBD2 (6 bases). Per germline, CDR1 WSHSY and CDR2 SAAADI. The CDR3 has 12 residues. Trimming removed 10 bases from V and 5 bases from J, with 14 bases in between. The CDR3 protein is CATTAGIETQYF. The CDR3 coding sequence is TGCGCCACCACGGCGGGGATCGAGACCCAGTACTTC.

The V and J genes are TRBV7-2 and TRBJ2-4, with 10 bases that match TRBD2. With the DNA end fitting TRBJ2-1 better, the J assignment may be wrong. Germline CDR1 and CDR2: SGHTA and FQGNSA. The CDR3 covers 19 residues. For the CDR3, the DNA is TGTGCCAGCAGCTTAGGATGGCCTAGCGGGAGAGGGACCAAAAACATTCAGTTCTTC. It translates to CASSLGWPSGRGTKNIQFF.

This clonotype was found a few times. V and J are TRBV5-6 and TRBJ2-5; 8 nucleotides match TRBD2. J lost 5 bases, V lost 1 base, and 13 bases had no gene match. This CDR3 is built from 17 residues. Germline V gives CDR1 SGHDT, CDR2 YYEEEE. The CDR3 region is CASSLRSSGRARETQYF. In DNA, the CDR3 is TGTGCCAGCAGCTTGAGGTCGAGCGGGAGAGCACGGGAGACCCAGTACTTC.

This clonotype has just a few counts. The chain links TRBV7-3 to TRBJ2-3; D unclear. CDR3 size: 15 residues. Trimming left V 2 bases short and J 1 base short, with 10 bases between. Germline CDR1 reads SGHTA; CDR2 reads FQGTGA. The CDR3 nucleotides are TGTGCCAGCAGCTTAGAAGTGGCTGGCACAGATACGCAGTATTTT. Amino acid sequence: CASSLEVAGTDTQYF. Together with reference TRBV7-3 and TRBJ2-3, the CDR3 gives the full variable domain: GAGVSQTPSNKVTEKGKYVELRCDPISGHTALYWYRQSLGQGPEFLIYFQGTGAADDSGLPNDRFFAVRPEGSVSTLKIQRTERGDSAVYLCASSLEVAGTDTQYFGPGTRLTVL.